Included here is one TCR beta chain sequence, with context. Its antigen is undetermined. The sample is drawn from a study of cytomegalovirus exposure and HLA in healthy donors. Broader study findings: HLA-A and HLA-B allele assignments for most subjects were reportedly predicted accurately using TCR beta sequences.

The CDR3 sequence is 15 residues long. J gave up 4 bases and V 1 base, and 4 bases lay outside the gene matches. Germline V CDR1 and CDR2: LGHNA, YNFKEQ. The PCR contained 60 Vbeta and 13 Jbeta primers. Authors' data handling: Roughly 11 million of the about 80 million unique TCR beta chains counted in a later analysis were shared. Profiling relied on immunoSEQ multiplex PCR, and the TCRdb table lists in-frame clones only, not all of them. D and trimming come from the DNA, and the V and J calls and clone size come from that table. The sample comprises under 200,000 clones, 75% to 80% of which are singletons, and about 14% rests with the top ten.

The sample consisted of PBMCs. This sequence originates from a woman in her twenties or thirties in good health and CMV-seropositive. The chain joins TRBV4-2 to TRBJ2-7, with 10 positions matching TRBD1. This CDR3 is CASSQGQGAVYEQYF. The CDR3 DNA reads as TGTGCCAGCAGCCAAGGACAGGGGGCGGTGTACGAGCAGTACTTC.